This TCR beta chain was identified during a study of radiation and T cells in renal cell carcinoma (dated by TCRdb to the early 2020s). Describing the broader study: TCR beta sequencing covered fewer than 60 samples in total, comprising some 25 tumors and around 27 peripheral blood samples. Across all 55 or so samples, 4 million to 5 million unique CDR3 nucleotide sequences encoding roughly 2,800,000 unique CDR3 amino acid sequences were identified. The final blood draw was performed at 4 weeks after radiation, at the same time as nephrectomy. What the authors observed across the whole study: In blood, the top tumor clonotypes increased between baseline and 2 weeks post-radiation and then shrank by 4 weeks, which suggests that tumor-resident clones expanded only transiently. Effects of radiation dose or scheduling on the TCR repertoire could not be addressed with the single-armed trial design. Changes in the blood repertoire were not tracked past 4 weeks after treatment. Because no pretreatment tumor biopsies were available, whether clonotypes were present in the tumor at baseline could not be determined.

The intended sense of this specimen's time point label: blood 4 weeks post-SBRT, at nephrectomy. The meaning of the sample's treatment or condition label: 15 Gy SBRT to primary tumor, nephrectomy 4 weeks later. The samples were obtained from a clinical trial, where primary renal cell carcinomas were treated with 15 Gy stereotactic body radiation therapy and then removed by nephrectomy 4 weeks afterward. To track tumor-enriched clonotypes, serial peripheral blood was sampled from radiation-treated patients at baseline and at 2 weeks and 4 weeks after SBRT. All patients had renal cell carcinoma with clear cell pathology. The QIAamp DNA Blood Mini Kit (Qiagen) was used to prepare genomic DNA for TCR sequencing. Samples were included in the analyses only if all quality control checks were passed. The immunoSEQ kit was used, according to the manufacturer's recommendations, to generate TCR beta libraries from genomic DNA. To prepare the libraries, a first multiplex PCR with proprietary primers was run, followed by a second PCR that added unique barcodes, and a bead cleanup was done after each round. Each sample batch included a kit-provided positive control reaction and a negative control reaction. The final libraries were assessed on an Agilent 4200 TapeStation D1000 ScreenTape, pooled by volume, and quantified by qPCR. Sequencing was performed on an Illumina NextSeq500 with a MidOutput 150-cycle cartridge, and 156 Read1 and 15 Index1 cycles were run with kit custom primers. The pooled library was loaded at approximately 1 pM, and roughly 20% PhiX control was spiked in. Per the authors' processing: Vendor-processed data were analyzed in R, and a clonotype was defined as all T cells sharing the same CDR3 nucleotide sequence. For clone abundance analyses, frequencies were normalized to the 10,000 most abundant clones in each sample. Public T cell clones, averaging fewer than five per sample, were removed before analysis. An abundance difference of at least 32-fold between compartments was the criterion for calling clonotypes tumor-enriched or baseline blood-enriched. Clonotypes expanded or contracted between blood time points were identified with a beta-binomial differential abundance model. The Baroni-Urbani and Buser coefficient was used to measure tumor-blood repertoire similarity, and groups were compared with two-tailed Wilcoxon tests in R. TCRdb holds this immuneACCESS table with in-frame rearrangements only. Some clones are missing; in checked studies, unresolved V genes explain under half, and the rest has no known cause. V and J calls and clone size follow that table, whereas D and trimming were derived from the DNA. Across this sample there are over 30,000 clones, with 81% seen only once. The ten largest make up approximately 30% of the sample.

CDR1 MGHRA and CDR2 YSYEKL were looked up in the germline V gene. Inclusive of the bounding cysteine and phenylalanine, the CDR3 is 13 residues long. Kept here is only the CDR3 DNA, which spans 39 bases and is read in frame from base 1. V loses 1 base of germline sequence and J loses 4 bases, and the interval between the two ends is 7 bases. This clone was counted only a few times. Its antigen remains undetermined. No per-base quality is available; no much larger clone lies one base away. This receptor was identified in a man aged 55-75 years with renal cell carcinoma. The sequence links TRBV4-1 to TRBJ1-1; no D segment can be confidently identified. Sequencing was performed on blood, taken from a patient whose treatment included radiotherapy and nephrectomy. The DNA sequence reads TGCGCCAGCAGCCAAGTTGCTCTCACTGAAGCTTTCTTT. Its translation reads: CASSQVALTEAFF.